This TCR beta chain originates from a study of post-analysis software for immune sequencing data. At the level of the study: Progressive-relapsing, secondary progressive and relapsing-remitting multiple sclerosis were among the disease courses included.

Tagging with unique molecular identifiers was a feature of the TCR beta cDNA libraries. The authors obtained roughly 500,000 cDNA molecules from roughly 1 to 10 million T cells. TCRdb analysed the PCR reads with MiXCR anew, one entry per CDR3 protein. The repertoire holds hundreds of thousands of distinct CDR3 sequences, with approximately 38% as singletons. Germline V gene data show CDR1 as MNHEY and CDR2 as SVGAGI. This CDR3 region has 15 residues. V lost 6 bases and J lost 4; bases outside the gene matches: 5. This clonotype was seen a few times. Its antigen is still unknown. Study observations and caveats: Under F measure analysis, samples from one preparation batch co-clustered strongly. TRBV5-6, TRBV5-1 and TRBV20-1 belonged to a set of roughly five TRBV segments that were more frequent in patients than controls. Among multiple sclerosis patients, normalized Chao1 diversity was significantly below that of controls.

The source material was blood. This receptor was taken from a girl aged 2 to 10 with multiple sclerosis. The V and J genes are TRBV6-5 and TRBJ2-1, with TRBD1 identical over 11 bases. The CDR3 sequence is CASRPDRGLYNEQFF. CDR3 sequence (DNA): TGTGCCAGCAGACCGGACAGGGGGCTTTACAATGAGCAGTTCTTC.